The rows below give T cell receptor beta chains drawn from one sample of a study of OX40 agonist ivuxolimab in advanced cancers. The table came from immunoSEQ multiplex PCR; TCRdb's copy has only in-frame clones and leaves some out. The sample contains 25,000 to 30,000 clones, roughly 80% of which appear only once. Sequenced here: CD4+ or CD8+ T cells sorted from blood, sampled in a trial of the OX40 agonist ivuxolimab. The origin of the receptors is an adult with an advanced solid tumor such as melanoma, head and neck, liver or kidney cancer. Each CDR3 is given with its conserved first and last residue.

V	J	CDR3
TRBV29-1	TRBJ2-3	CSVFGTTDTQYF
TRBV4-1	TRBJ2-1	CASSHIGASEQFF
TRBV15	TRBJ2-7	CATSSPSSGTYEQYF
TRBV13	TRBJ2-1	CASSSTGLAGGPNNEQFF
TRBV4-1	TRBJ2-1	CASRRGSYNEQFF
TRBV4-1	TRBJ1-5	CASSRTSEGPNQPQHF
TRBV19	TRBJ2-1	CASSIGTSNEQFF
TRBV5-6	TRBJ2-4	CASSLDRLDKNIQYF
TRBV9	TRBJ2-5	CASSVGGLVQTQYF
TRBV28	TRBJ2-7	CASSPSGGVDEQYF
TRBV19	TRBJ1-4	CASSPKDSLREKLFF
TRBV7-3	TRBJ1-1	CASSLRGGGTGIQNTEAFF
TRBV5-4	TRBJ2-1	CASSLSPSGYNEQFF
TRBV11-2	TRBJ2-7	CASSLGLAAYEQYF
TRBV4-1	TRBJ2-1	CASSHPPSGKYNEQFF
TRBV5-1	TRBJ2-7	CASSLAGTGDTLSSYEQYF
TRBV2	TRBJ1-1	CASSVGNVNTEAFF